A selection of T cell receptor beta chains follows, all from one sample in a study of cytomegalovirus exposure and HLA in healthy donors. Measured with immunoSEQ multiplex PCR; TCRdb has only the in-frame clones, and not every one. The sample includes 87,000 or so clones. The sequenced sample was PBMCs. The receptor set was obtained from a man aged 50-60 years in good health and CMV-seropositive. Each CDR3 is given with its conserved first and last residue. The D gene is left open where the match is weak.

TRBV27	TRBD2	TRBJ2-7	CASGPSGGPYEQYF	TGTGCCAGCGGACCCTCGGGAGGGCCTTACGAGCAGTACTTC
TRBV7-2	.	TRBJ2-1	CASKGEGTLSDEQFF	TGTGCCAGCAAGGGGGAGGGTACCCTTTCGGATGAGCAGTTCTTC
TRBV29-1	TRBD1	TRBJ1-2	CSVPGTGTNYGYTF	TGCAGCGTCCCCGGGACAGGGACTAACTATGGCTACACCTTC
TRBV13	TRBD1	TRBJ2-3	CASSPRTGRTQYF	TGTGCCAGCAGCCCTAGGACAGGGCGGACGCAGTATTTT
TRBV5-1	.	TRBJ1-5	CASSLGEPNQPQHF	TGCGCCAGCAGCTTGGGAGAGCCCAATCAGCCCCAGCATTTT
TRBV7-9	TRBD2	TRBJ2-7	CAGGLAGGSYEQYF	TGTGCCGGAGGACTAGCGGGAGGATCCTACGAGCAGTACTTC
TRBV7-3	.	TRBJ2-1	CASSLTSSDEQFF	TGTGCCAGCAGCTTAACTAGTTCGGATGAGCAGTTCTTC
TRBV9	.	TRBJ1-1	CASSPTGGRNTEAFF	TGTGCCAGCAGCCCAACGGGGGGGCGGAACACTGAAGCTTTCTTT
TRBV7-6	TRBD2	TRBJ2-1	CASSSSGRGNEQFF	TGTGCCAGCAGCTCCAGCGGGAGGGGAAATGAGCAGTTCTTC
TRBV5-4	TRBD1	TRBJ1-2	CASSSNRGSYGYTF	TGTGCCAGCAGCTCGAACAGGGGTAGCTATGGCTACACCTTC
TRBV10-1	.	TRBJ1-1	CASKGVNTEAFF	TGCGCCAGCAAAGGGGTGAACACTGAAGCTTTCTTT
TRBV27	TRBD2	TRBJ2-1	CASSFQGGHEQFF	TGTGCCAGCAGTTTTCAGGGAGGGCATGAGCAGTTCTTC
TRBV30	.	TRBJ1-5	CAWSPGVVGNQPQHF	TGTGCCTGGAGTCCAGGGGTCGTGGGCAATCAGCCCCAGCATTTT
TRBV15	.	TRBJ2-7	CATSRETISYEQYF	TGTGCCACCAGCAGAGAGACTATTTCCTACGAGCAGTACTTC
TRBV2	.	TRBJ2-2	CASSDPGLNTGELFF	TGTGCCAGCAGTGATCCGGGACTCAACACCGGGGAGCTGTTTTTT
TRBV19	TRBD2	TRBJ2-7	CASSIAGLAGTYEQYF	TGTGCCAGTAGTATAGCGGGACTAGCGGGAACCTACGAGCAGTACTTC
TRBV5-4	.	TRBJ2-7	CASSPAYSYEQYF	TGTGCCAGCAGCCCCGCCTACTCCTACGAGCAGTACTTC
TRBV29-1	.	TRBJ2-1	CSVRTQGLNEQFF	TGCAGCGTACGGACCCAGGGACTCAATGAGCAGTTCTTC
TRBV14	.	TRBJ1-1	CASSQLGGANTEAFF	TGTGCCAGCAGCCAGTTAGGGGGAGCGAACACTGAAGCTTTCTTT
TRBV6-5	TRBD2	TRBJ2-1	CASSYSRGLEMYEQFF	TGTGCCAGCAGTTACTCGAGGGGACTAGAAATGTATGAGCAGTTCTTC
TRBV19	.	TRBJ2-2	CASQARGTGELFF	TGTGCCAGCCAAGCCCGGGGTACCGGGGAGCTGTTTTTT
TRBV19	TRBD1	TRBJ1-2	CASSLTGDRYGYTF	TGTGCCAGTAGTCTGACAGGGGACAGGTATGGCTACACCTTC
TRBV29-1	TRBD2	TRBJ2-3	CSVGTSGHSTDTQYF	TGCAGCGTTGGGACTAGCGGACATAGCACAGATACGCAGTATTTT
TRBV30	.	TRBJ1-2	CAWSGGNYGYTF	TGTGCCTGGAGTGGCGGGAACTATGGCTACACCTTC
TRBV29-1	TRBD1	TRBJ2-7	CSAGQGAGEQYF	TGCAGCGCCGGACAGGGGGCGGGAGAGCAGTACTTC
TRBV27	.	TRBJ1-5	CASRPLGPQHF	TGTGCCAGCAGGCCTCTCGGGCCCCAGCATTTT
TRBV19	.	TRBJ2-3	CASSIDRGGDTDTQYF	TGTGCCAGTAGTATAGATCGCGGAGGGGACACAGATACGCAGTATTTT
TRBV19	.	TRBJ1-2	CASSIGAGSGYGYTF	TGTGCCAGTAGTATTGGGGCAGGGTCAGGCTATGGCTACACCTTC
TRBV4-3	TRBD2	TRBJ2-2	CASSQVLREKSGELFF	TGCGCCAGCAGCCAAGTACTGCGGGAGAAATCCGGGGAGCTGTTTTTT
TRBV19	TRBD1	TRBJ2-1	CASRDRAGNEQFF	TGTGCCAGTAGGGACAGGGCCGGCAATGAGCAGTTCTTC
TRBV4-2	.	TRBJ2-7	CASSQDHEGKKAYEQYF	TGTGCCAGCAGCCAAGATCATGAGGGAAAAAAGGCCTACGAGCAGTACTTC
TRBV10-1	.	TRBJ2-7	CASTAEPYEQYF	TGCGCCAGCACAGCGGAACCCTACGAGCAGTACTTC
TRBV5-1	.	TRBJ2-2	CASSLRSDNTGELFF	TGCGCCAGCAGCTTGCGGAGCGACAACACCGGGGAGCTGTTTTTT
TRBV27	.	TRBJ1-5	CASAPGVNQPQHF	TGTGCCAGCGCCCCAGGGGTAAATCAGCCCCAGCATTTT
TRBV4-3	.	TRBJ2-2	CASSQDWSGSTGELFF	TGCGCCAGCAGCCAAGACTGGAGCGGCAGCACCGGGGAGCTGTTTTTT
TRBV7-2	.	TRBJ2-2	CASSLDYTTGELFF	TGTGCCAGCAGCTTAGACTACACCACCGGGGAGCTGTTTTTT
TRBV19	.	TRBJ2-5	CASRTNGVETQYF	TGTGCCAGCCGGACTAACGGAGTAGAGACCCAGTACTTC
TRBV19	.	TRBJ1-1	CATKRTNTEAFF	TGTGCCACCAAGCGGACTAACACTGAAGCTTTCTTT
TRBV11-2	.	TRBJ1-2	CASSLVLQGSGYTF	TGTGCCAGCAGCTTAGTCCTACAGGGCTCCGGCTACACCTTC
TRBV27	TRBD2	TRBJ2-3	CASSPGLARTDTQYF	TGTGCCAGCAGTCCAGGACTAGCGCGCACAGATACGCAGTATTTT
TRBV10-3	TRBD2	TRBJ2-1	CAIKASGIQYNEQFF	TGTGCCATCAAGGCTAGCGGGATCCAATACAATGAGCAGTTCTTC
TRBV4-3	TRBD2	TRBJ2-3	CASSQVLAADTQYF	TGCGCCAGCAGCCAAGTTCTAGCGGCAGATACGCAGTATTTT
TRBV7-2	.	TRBJ2-7	CASSLGGIDTYEQYF	TGTGCCAGCAGCTTAGGCGGGATTGACACCTACGAGCAGTACTTC
TRBV5-1	TRBD1	TRBJ1-1	CASSLVGTGYTEAFF	TGCGCCAGCAGCTTGGTTGGGACAGGGTACACTGAAGCTTTCTTT
TRBV28	TRBD2	TRBJ2-5	CASSFMGLVGQETQYF	TGTGCCAGCAGTTTTATGGGACTAGTGGGCCAAGAGACCCAGTACTTC
TRBV11-3	.	TRBJ2-3	CASSYLVSRTDTQYF	TGTGCCAGCAGCTACTTAGTAAGTCGGACAGATACGCAGTATTTT
TRBV4-2	TRBD1	TRBJ1-5	CASSQDPGTESYQPQHF	TGTGCCAGCAGCCAAGACCCCGGGACAGAGTCTTATCAGCCCCAGCATTTT
TRBV7-9	TRBD1	TRBJ1-2	CASSRGQASNYGYTF	TGTGCCAGCAGCCGCGGACAGGCCTCAAACTATGGCTACACCTTC
TRBV4-2	.	TRBJ2-7	CASSQPLFGQRSYEQYF	TGTGCCAGCAGCCAACCGCTCTTCGGACAGCGATCCTACGAGCAGTACTTC
TRBV10-3	.	TRBJ1-1	CAIRAEMNTEAFF	TGTGCCATCAGAGCGGAGATGAACACTGAAGCTTTCTTT
TRBV11-3	.	TRBJ2-2	CASSHSRVTGELFF	TGTGCCAGCAGCCATTCCAGGGTCACCGGGGAGCTGTTTTTT
TRBV4-3	.	TRBJ1-1	CASSQDAMNTEAFF	TGCGCCAGCAGCCAAGACGCGATGAACACTGAAGCTTTCTTT
TRBV30	TRBD2	TRBJ2-7	CAWMGGPSSAYEQYF	TGTGCCTGGATGGGAGGGCCGAGTAGCGCCTACGAGCAGTACTTC
TRBV5-6	.	TRBJ1-5	CASSLVVTGNHQPQHF	TGTGCCAGCAGCTTGGTGGTCACAGGGAACCATCAGCCCCAGCATTTT
TRBV7-9	.	TRBJ1-1	CASSFPLRTGAFF	TGTGCCAGCAGCTTCCCGTTGAGAACGGGAGCTTTCTTT
TRBV19	.	TRBJ1-5	CASSIVSGNQPQHF	TGTGCCAGTAGTATAGTTTCGGGGAACCAGCCCCAGCATTTT
TRBV11-2	.	TRBJ2-2	CASSPGRASGELFF	TGTGCCAGCAGCCCAGGGCGTGCATCCGGGGAGCTGTTTTTT
TRBV7-3	TRBD1	TRBJ2-7	CASSTRQGEDEQYF	TGTGCCAGCAGCACCCGACAGGGGGAGGACGAGCAGTACTTC